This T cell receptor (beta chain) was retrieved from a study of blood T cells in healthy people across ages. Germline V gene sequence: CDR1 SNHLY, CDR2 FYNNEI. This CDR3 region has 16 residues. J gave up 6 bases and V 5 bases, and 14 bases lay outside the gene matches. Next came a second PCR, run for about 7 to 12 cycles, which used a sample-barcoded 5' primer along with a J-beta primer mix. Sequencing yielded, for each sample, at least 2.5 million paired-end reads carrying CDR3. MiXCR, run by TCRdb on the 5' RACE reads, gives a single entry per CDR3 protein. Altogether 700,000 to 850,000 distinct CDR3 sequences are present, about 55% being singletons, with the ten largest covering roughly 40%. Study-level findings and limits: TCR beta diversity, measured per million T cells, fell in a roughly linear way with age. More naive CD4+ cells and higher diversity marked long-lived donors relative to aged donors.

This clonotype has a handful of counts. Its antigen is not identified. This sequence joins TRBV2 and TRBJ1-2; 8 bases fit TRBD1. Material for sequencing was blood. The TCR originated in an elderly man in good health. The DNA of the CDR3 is TGTGCCAGCAGTTTATTTGGACAGGGTGGTGAGGATGGCTACACCTTC. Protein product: CASSLFGQGGEDGYTF.